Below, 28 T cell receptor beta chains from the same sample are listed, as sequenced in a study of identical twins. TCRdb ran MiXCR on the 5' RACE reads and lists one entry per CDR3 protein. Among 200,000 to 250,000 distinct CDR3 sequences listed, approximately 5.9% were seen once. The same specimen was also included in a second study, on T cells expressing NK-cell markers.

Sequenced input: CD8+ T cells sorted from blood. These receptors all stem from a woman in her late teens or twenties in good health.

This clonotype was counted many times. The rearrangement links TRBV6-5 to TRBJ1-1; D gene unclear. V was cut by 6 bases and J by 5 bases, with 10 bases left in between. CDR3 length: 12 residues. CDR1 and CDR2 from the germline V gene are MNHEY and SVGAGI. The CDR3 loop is CASRSTGTEAFF. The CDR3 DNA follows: TGTGCCAGCAGATCGACGGGGACTGAAGCTTTCTTT.

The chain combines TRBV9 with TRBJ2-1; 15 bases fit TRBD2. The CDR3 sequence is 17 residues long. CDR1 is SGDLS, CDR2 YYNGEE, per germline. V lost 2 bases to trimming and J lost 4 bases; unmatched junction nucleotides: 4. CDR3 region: CASSVSGLAGGYNEQFF. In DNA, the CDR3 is TGTGCCAGCAGCGTCTCTGGACTAGCGGGAGGGTACAATGAGCAGTTCTTC.

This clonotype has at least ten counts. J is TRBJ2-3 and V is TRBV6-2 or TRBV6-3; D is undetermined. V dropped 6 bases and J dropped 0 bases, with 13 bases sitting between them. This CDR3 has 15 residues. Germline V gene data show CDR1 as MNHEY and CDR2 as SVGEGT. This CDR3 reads CASRGGPSSTDTQYF. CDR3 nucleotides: TGTGCCAGCAGGGGCGGCCCCTCTAGCACAGATACGCAGTATTTT.

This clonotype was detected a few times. CDR3 nucleotides: TGCAGTGCTAGAGACCCTCCTAGCGGTAGCACAGATACGCAGTATTTT. Protein sequence: CSARDPPSGSTDTQYF. The chain joins TRBV20-1 to TRBJ2-3, with TRBD2 identical over 7 bases. Unmatched junction bases numbered 6, after V lost 0 bases and J lost 0 bases. Germline CDR1 DFQATT, CDR2 SNEGSKA (reference sequence). CDR3 size: 16 residues.

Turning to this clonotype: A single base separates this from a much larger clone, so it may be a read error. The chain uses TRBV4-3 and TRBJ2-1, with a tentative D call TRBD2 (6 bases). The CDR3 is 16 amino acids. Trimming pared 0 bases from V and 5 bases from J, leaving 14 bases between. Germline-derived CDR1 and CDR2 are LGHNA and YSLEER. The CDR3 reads CASSQEGGDLNNEQFF. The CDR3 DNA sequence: TGCGCCAGCAGCCAAGAGGGCGGGGACCTCAACAATGAGCAGTTCTTC.

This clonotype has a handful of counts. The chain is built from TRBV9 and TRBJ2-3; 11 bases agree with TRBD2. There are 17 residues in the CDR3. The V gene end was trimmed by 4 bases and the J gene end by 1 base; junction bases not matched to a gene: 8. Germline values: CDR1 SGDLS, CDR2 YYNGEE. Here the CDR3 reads CASSILLAGDGTDTQYF. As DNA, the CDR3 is TGTGCCAGCAGCATATTACTAGCGGGAGATGGCACAGATACGCAGTATTTT. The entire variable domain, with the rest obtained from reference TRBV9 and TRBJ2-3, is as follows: DSGVTQTPKHLITATGQRVTLRCSPRSGDLSVYWYQQSLDQGLQFLIQYYNGEERAKGNILERFSAQQFPDLHSELNLSSLELGDSALYFCASSILLAGDGTDTQYFGPGTRLTVL.

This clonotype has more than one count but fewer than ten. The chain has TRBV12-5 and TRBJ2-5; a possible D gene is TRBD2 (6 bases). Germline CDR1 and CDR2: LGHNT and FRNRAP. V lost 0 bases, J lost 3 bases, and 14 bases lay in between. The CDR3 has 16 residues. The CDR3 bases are TGTGCTAGTGGTTTGGTATTCGGAGGGGATAAAGAGACCCAGTACTTC. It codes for CASGLVFGGDKETQYF. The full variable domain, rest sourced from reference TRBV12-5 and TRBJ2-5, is DARVTQTPRHKVTEMGQEVTMRCQPILGHNTVFWYRQTMMQGLELLAYFRNRAPLDDSGMPKDRFSAEMPDATLATLKIQPSEPRDSAVYFCASGLVFGGDKETQYFGPGTRLLVL.

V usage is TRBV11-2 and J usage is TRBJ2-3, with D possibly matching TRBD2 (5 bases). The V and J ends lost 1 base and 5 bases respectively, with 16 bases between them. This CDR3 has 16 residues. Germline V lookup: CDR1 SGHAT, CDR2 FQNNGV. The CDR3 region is CASSLGGPIIQDTQYF. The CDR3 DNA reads TGTGCCAGCAGCTTAGGAGGGCCGATTATCCAAGATACGCAGTATTTT.

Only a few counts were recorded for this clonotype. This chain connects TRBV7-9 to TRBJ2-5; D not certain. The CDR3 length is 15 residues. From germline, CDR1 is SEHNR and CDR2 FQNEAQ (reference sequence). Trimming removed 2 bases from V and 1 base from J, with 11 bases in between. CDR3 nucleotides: TGTGCCAGCAGCTTACCCGGAAAGCTCCAAGAGACCCAGTACTTC. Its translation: CASSLPGKLQETQYF.

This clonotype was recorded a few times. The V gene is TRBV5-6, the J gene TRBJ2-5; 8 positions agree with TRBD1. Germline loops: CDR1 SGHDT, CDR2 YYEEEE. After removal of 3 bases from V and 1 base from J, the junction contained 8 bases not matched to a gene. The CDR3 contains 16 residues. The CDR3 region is CASSSDRGTLQETQYF. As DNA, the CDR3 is TGTGCCAGCAGCTCAGACAGGGGAACGCTCCAAGAGACCCAGTACTTC.

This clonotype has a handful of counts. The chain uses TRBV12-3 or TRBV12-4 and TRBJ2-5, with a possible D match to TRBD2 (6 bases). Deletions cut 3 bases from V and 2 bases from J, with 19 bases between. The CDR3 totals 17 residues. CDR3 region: CASSLRGPLTGQETQYF. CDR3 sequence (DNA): TGTGCCAGCAGTTTGCGGGGACCCTTAACGGGTCAAGAGACCCAGTACTTC.

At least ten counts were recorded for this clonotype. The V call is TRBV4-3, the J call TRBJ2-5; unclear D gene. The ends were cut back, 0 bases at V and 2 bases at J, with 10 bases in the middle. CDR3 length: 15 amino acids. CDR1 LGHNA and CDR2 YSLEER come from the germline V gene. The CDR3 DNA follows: TGCGCCAGCAGCCAAGATCCCCTAGAACAAGAGACCCAGTACTTC. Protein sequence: CASSQDPLEQETQYF.

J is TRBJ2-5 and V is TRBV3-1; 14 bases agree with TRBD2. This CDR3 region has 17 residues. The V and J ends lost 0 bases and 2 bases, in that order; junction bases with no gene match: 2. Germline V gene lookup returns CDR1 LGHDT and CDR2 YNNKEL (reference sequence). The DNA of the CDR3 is TGTGCCAGCAGCCAAGATAGGACTAGCGGGAGGCAAGAGACCCAGTACTTC. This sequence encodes CASSQDRTSGRQETQYF.

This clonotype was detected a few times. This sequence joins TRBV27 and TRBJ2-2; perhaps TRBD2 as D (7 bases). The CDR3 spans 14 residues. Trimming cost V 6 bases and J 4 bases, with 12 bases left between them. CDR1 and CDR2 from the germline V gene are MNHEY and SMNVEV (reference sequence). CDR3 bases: TGTGCCAGCAGAATTAGGGGGGGCACCGGGGAGCTGTTTTTT. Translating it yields CASRIRGGTGELFF.

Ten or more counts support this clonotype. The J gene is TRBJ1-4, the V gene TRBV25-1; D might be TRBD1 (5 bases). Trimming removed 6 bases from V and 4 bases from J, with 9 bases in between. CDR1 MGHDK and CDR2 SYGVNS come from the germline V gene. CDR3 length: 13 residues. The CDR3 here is CASSNRGNEKLFF. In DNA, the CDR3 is TGTGCCAGCAGCAATAGGGGTAATGAAAAACTGTTTTTT.

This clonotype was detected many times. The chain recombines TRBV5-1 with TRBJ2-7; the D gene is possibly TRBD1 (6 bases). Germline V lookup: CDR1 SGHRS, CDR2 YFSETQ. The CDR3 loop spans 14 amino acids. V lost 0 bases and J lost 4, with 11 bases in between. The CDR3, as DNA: TGCGCCAGCAGCTTGGGGGACATCATTTACGAGCAGTACTTC. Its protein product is CASSLGDIIYEQYF.

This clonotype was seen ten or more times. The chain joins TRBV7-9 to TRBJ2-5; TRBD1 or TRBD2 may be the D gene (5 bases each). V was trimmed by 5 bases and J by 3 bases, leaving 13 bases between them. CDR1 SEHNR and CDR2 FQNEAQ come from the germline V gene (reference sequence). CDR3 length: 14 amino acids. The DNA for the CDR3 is TGTGCCAGCAGCCTTCGGGGCAGGGAAGAGACCCAGTACTTC. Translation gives CASSLRGREETQYF.

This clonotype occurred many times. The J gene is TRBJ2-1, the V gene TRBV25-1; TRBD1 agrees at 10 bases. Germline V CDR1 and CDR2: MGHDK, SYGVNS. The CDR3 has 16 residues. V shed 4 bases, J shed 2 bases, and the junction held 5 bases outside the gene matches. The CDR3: CASSVWDRGPYNEQFF. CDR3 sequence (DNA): TGTGCCAGCAGTGTCTGGGACAGGGGACCCTACAATGAGCAGTTCTTC.

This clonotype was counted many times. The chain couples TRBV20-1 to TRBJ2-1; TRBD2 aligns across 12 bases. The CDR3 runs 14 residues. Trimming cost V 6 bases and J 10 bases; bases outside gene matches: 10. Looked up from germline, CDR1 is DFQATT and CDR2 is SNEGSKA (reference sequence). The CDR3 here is CSAPGLAGGREQFF. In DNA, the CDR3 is TGCAGTGCCCCGGGACTAGCGGGTGGCCGCGAGCAGTTCTTC.

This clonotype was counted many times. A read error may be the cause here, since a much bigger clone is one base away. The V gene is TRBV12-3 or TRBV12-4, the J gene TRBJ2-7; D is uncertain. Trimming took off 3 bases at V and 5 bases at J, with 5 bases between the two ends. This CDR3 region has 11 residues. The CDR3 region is CASSFAHEQYF. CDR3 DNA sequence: TGTGCCAGCAGTTTCGCCCACGAGCAGTACTTC.

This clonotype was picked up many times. The CDR3 coding sequence is TGTGCCAGCAGCCAAGATATCCTGGGCGGGGGGGAGATCGATGAGCAGTTCTTC. Translated: CASSQDILGGGEIDEQFF. The chain links TRBV3-1 to TRBJ2-1; 9 bases are shared with TRBD2. Per the germline V gene, CDR1 is LGHDT and CDR2 is YNNKEL (reference sequence). The CDR3 runs to 18 residues. After removal of 0 bases from V and 8 bases from J, the junction contained 14 bases not matched to a gene.

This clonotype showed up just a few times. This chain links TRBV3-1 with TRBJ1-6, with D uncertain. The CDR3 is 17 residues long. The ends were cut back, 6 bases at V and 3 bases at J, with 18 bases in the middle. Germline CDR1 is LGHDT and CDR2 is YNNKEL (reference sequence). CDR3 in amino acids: CASRDRRTAGYNSPLHF. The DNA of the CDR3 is TGTGCCAGCAGGGATCGCCGGACGGCCGGCTATAATTCACCCCTCCACTTT.

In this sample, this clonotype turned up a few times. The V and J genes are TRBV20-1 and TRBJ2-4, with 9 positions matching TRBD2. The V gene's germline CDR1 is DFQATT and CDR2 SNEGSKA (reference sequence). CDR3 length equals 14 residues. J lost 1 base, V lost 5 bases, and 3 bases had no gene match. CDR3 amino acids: CSAPGTSAKNIQYF. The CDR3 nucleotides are TGCAGTGCTCCCGGGACTAGCGCCAAAAACATTCAGTACTTC.

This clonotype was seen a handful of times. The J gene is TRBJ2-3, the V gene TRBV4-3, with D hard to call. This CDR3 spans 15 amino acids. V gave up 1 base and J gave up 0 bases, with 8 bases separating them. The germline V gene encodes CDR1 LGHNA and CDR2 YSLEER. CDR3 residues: CASSQARSSTDTQYF. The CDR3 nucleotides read TGCGCCAGCAGCCAAGCGCGCTCCAGCACAGATACGCAGTATTTT.

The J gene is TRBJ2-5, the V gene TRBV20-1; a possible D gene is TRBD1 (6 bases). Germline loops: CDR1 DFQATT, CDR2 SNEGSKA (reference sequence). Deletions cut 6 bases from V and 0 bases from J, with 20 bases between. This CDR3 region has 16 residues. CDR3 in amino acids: CSALSLYRDNQETQYF. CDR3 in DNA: TGCAGTGCCCTGAGCTTATACCGGGACAACCAAGAGACCCAGTACTTC.

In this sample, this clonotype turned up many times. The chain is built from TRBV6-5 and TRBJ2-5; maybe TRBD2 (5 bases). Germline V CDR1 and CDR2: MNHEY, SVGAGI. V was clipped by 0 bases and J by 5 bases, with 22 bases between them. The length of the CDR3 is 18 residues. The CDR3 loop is CASSYSKVLAREWETQYF. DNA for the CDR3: TGTGCCAGCAGTTACTCGAAGGTGCTAGCAAGAGAGTGGGAGACCCAGTACTTC.

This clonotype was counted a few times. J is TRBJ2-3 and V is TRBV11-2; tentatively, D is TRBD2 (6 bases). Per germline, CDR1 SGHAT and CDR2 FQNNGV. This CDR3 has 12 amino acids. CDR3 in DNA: TGTGTCGCGACGACTAGTTTTGGTACGCAGTATTTT. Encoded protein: CVATTSFGTQYF.

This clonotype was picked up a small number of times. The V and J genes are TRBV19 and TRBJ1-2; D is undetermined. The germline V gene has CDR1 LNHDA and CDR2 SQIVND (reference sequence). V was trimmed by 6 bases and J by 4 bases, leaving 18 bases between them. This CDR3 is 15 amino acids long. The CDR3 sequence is CASRGLLGPFYGYTF. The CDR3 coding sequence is TGTGCCAGTAGGGGTCTGTTGGGCCCATTCTATGGCTACACCTTC. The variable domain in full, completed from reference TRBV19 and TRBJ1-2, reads DGGITQSPKYLFRKEGQNVTLSCEQNLNHDAMYWYRQDPGQGLRLIYYSQIVNDFQKGDIAEGYSVSREKKESFPLTVTSAQKNPTAFYLCASRGLLGPFYGYTFGSGTRLTVV.